This T cell receptor beta chain was documented in a study of low-dose radiotherapy and immunotherapy resistance in tumors. Study background: Fractions of 0.5 Gy went to Cohort 1 every 2 weeks, totaling 6.5 Gy.

V shed 11 bases, J shed 2 bases, and the junction held 2 bases outside the gene matches. Germline lookup yields CDR1 MNHEY and CDR2 SVGAGI. This CDR3 has 12 residues. Time point here: before trial treatment. This clonotype was counted only a few times. TRAV and TRBV primers primed cDNA for both TCRalpha and TCRbeta. Over around 19 PCR cycles, TCRs were amplified from a constant-region primer and V-primer adapter. The mRNA that was isolated underwent amplification by in vitro transcription. TCRdb analysed the reads with MiXCR anew, one entry per CDR3 protein. The data show tens of thousands of distinct CDR3 sequences, around 27% seen once.

This sample comprised PBMCs, obtained before treatment. This TCR derives from a male donor with prostate cancer. V is TRBV6-5 and J is TRBJ2-2; 7 bases line up with TRBD1. This CDR3 is CAAGGNTGELFF. The CDR3 DNA reads as TGTGCCGCAGGGGGTAACACCGGGGAGCTGTTTTTT.